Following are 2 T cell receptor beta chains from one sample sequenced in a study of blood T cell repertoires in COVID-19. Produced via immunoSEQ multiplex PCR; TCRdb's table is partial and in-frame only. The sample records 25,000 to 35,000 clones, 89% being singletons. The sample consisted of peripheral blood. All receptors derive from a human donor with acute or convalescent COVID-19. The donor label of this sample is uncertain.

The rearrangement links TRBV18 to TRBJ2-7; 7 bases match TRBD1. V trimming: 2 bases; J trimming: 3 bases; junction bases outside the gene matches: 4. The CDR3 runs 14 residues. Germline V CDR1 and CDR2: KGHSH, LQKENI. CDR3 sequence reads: CASSPGQVFYEQYV. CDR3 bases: TGTGCCAGCTCACCAGGACAGGTTTTCTACGAGCAGTACGTC.

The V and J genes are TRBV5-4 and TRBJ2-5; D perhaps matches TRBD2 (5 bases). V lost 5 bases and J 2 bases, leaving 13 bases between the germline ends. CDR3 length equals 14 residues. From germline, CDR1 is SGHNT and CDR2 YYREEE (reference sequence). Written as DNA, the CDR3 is TGTGCCAGCAGGCATGCACTAGTTCAAGAGACCCAGTACTTC. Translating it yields CASRHALVQETQYF.